One sample yielded the 9 T cell receptor beta chains listed below, sequenced in a study of chemoradiotherapy in HPV16-positive cancers. TCRdb keeps only in-frame clones here, not all; method: immunoSEQ multiplex PCR. The table records about 5,100 clones, over 70% of them present only once. Sample: tumor tissue, taken from a patient who underwent chemoradiotherapy. All receptors derive from a human donor with HPV-associated anogenital cancer.

With respect to this clone: This sample includes further DNA sequences coding for the same CDR3. The gene calls are TRBV29-1 and TRBJ2-3; TRBD2 agrees at 7 bases. J was trimmed by 1 base and V by 1 base; bases with no gene match: 2. The V gene's germline CDR1 is SQVTM and CDR2 ANQGSEA. The CDR3 length is 14 residues. CDR3 loop: CSVEGGRGTDTQYF. The CDR3 DNA sequence: TGCAGCGTTGAAGGGGGGAGGGGCACAGATACGCAGTATTTT.

This clone was observed a handful of times. DNA of the CDR3: TGTGCCAGCAGTGAATACAGGGGAGAGACCCAGTACTTC. Protein: CASSEYRGETQYF. The rearrangement uses TRBV25-1 and TRBJ2-5; weak D call: TRBD1 (6 bases). V lost 0 bases, J lost 4 bases, and 6 bases lay in between. The CDR3 has 13 residues. CDR1 and CDR2 from the germline V gene are MGHDK and SYGVNS.

This chain connects TRBV5-6 to TRBJ1-2; D is perhaps TRBD1 (6 bases). Trimming removed 7 bases at V and 7 bases at J, with 26 bases between. Germline values: CDR1 SGHDT, CDR2 YYEEEE. The CDR3 extends over 16 amino acids. The CDR3: CASAPNPGGAFGGYTF. Written as DNA, the CDR3 is TGTGCCAGCGCCCCCAATCCGGGGGGCGCTTTTGGTGGCTACACCTTC.

The chain links TRBV19 to TRBJ1-5; 8 positions agree with TRBD1. Germline-derived CDR1 and CDR2 are LNHDA and SQIVND (reference sequence). CDR3 length equals 15 residues. Unmatched junction bases numbered 7, after V lost 3 bases and J lost 6 bases. This chain's CDR3 is CASSIPVTGVQPQHF. The DNA of the CDR3 is TGTGCCAGTAGTATCCCCGTGACAGGGGTTCAGCCCCAGCATTTT. Full variable domain (remainder filled in from reference TRBV19 and TRBJ1-5): DGGITQSPKYLFRKEGQNVTLSCEQNLNHDAMYWYRQDPGQGLRLIYYSQIVNDFQKGDIAEGYSVSREKKESFPLTVTSAQKNPTAFYLCASSIPVTGVQPQHFGDGTRLSIL.

This clone was counted between two and nine times. CDR3 nucleotide sequence: TGTGCCAGCAGCTTAGGGCAGTTAAGCTCCTACGAGCAGTACTTC. Its translation: CASSLGQLSSYEQYF. The chain has TRBV7-9 and TRBJ2-7, with D hard to call. CDR1 SEHNR and CDR2 FQNEAQ come from the germline V gene (reference sequence). Trimming took 1 base from V and 0 from J, leaving 10 bases between them. This CDR3 is built from 15 residues.

This clone was picked up one time. The gene calls are TRBV6-5 and TRBJ1-1; D is ambiguous. Between the trimmed V and J ends, which lost 2 bases and 4 bases, there was a span of 11 bases. Looked up from germline, CDR1 is MNHEY and CDR2 is SVGAGI. The CDR3 runs to 14 residues. The CDR3 sequence: CASSYTGGRTEAFF. CDR3 nucleotides: TGTGCCAGCAGTTACACGGGCGGGCGCACTGAAGCTTTCTTT.

The gene calls are TRBV4-2 and TRBJ2-3, with D possibly matching TRBD2 (6 bases). V was clipped by 1 base and J by 2 bases, with 10 bases between them. Germline V gene sequence: CDR1 LGHNA, CDR2 YNFKEQ. The CDR3 covers 15 residues. The CDR3 coding sequence is TGTGCCAGCAGCCAAGGGGACTGGCACACAGATACGCAGTATTTT. This sequence encodes CASSQGDWHTDTQYF.

The chain employs TRBV18 and TRBJ1-3; 7 bases line up with TRBD1. V lost 0 bases, J lost 1 base, and 6 bases stayed unmatched. The CDR3 loop spans 17 amino acids. The germline V gene encodes CDR1 KGHSH and CDR2 LQKENI. This CDR3 is CASSPPNRGISGNTIYF. The CDR3 nucleotides read TGTGCCAGCTCACCACCGAACAGGGGAATTTCTGGAAACACCATATATTTT.

As regards this clone: A junction boundary mismatches the germline segment, possibly from a read error. J is TRBJ2-2 and V is TRBV7-3; 7 bases map to TRBD1. The length of the CDR3 is 14 residues. CDR1 is SGHTA, CDR2 FQGTGA, per germline. Written as DNA, the CDR3 is TGTGCCAGCAGCTTAACGACAGGGTGGGAGAGCCCAGTTTTT. Its protein product is CASSLTTGWESPVF.